This TCR beta chain was recorded in a study of cytomegalovirus exposure and HLA in healthy donors. A multiplex PCR was run with 60 Vbeta primers and 13 Jbeta primers. The protocol was immunoSEQ multiplex PCR, while the TCRdb copy is restricted to in-frame clones and leaves out a portion. The sample yields over 120,000 clones, about 70% seen once. About this clone: The antigen remains unidentified.

The CDR3 is 14 amino acids. V was pared by 1 base and J by 0 bases, with 6 bases between. The germline V gene has CDR1 LGHNA and CDR2 YNFKEQ. At the time of sampling, donors were nominally healthy, though unrecorded immune exposures were likely. Study-wide points: There were some V segments, including TRBV6-2 and TRBV6-3, excluded as indistinguishable. Previously analyzed data showed that most TCR beta V segments were productive at a frequency of about 87% or about 30%.

The TCR comes from a woman between 55 and 75 years old in good health and CMV-seropositive. Sequencing input: PBMCs. The genes are TRBV4-2 and TRBJ1-2; the D is unclear. The CDR3 DNA reads as TGTGCCAGCAGCCAAGTCGGGTCTAACTATGGCTACACCTTC. Amino acids: CASSQVGSNYGYTF.